Presented here are 7 T cell receptor beta chains from one specimen sequenced in a study of T-cell reconstitution after alpha-beta-depleted transplantation in children. The TCRbeta library was prepared with unique molecular identifiers. TCRdb re-analysed the PCR reads in MiXCR, keeping a single row per CDR3 protein. The sample yields approximately 79,000 distinct CDR3 sequences, 15% to 20% seen once. This specimen was PBMCs, mostly from graft donor cells, taken 360 days after TCRalphabeta/CD19-depleted stem cell transplant. The receptors here all came from a male patient aged 2-9 years who had a stem cell transplant for acute lymphoblastic leukemia, so the T cells may come from the graft donor.

This clonotype was counted ten times or more. The chain is built from TRBV30 and TRBJ2-2; 9 bases line up with TRBD2. The CDR3 consists of 13 residues. Germline V lookup: CDR1 GTSNPN, CDR2 SVGIG (reference sequence). V gave up 8 bases and J gave up 4 bases; unmatched junction bases: 5. The CDR3 DNA sequence: TGTGCCCAGCGGGGGGATTTCACCGGGGAGCTGTTTTTT. The encoded protein is CAQRGDFTGELFF. Using reference TRBV30 and TRBJ2-2 for the parts outside the CDR3, the full variable domain is SQTIHQWPATLVQPVGSPLSLECTVEGTSNPNLYWYRQAAGRGLQLLFYSVGIGQISSEVPQNLSASRPQDRQFILSSKKLLLSDSGFYLCAQRGDFTGELFFGEGSRLTVL.

This clonotype was counted between two and nine times. The V and J genes are TRBV24-1 and TRBJ2-3, with D perhaps matching TRBD2 (6 bases). The V gene's germline CDR1 is KGHDR and CDR2 SFDVKD. This CDR3 has 16 amino acids. Trimming removed 1 base from V and 3 bases from J, with 13 bases in between. Here the CDR3 reads CATSDLWGGQTDTQYF. The CDR3 nucleotides are TGTGCCACCAGTGATTTATGGGGAGGACAAACAGATACGCAGTATTTT.

The V call is TRBV7-9, the J call TRBJ2-2, with D possibly being TRBD2 (5 bases). In germline, CDR1 is SEHNR, CDR2 FQNEAQ (reference sequence). Trimming shortened V by 1 base and J by 6 bases, and 15 bases separated the two germline ends. This CDR3 has 16 residues. The CDR3 loop is CASSLESLGSAGELFF. In DNA form, the CDR3 reads TGTGCCAGCAGCTTAGAATCACTAGGAAGCGCCGGGGAGCTGTTTTTT.

CDR3 nucleotide sequence: TGTGCCAGCAGAGTACGCGGGGGAGGCCGGGATACGCAGTATTTT. It codes for CASRVRGGGRDTQYF. J is TRBJ2-3 and V is TRBV12-3 or TRBV12-4; 7 nucleotides match TRBD2. Trimming at V came to 6 bases and at J to 6 bases, leaving 12 bases not matched to a gene. The CDR3 spans 15 residues.

This clonotype was seen a few times. This chain joins TRBV5-4 and TRBJ2-5, with 12 bases fitting TRBD2. Germline V gene lookup returns CDR1 SGHNT and CDR2 YYREEE (reference sequence). The CDR3 spans 15 residues. The junction had 12 bases not matched to a gene; V was cut back by 10 bases and J by 5 bases. CDR3 amino acids: CAFGPSGRARETQYF. Written as DNA, the CDR3 is TGTGCCTTTGGCCCTAGCGGGAGGGCCAGGGAGACCCAGTACTTC.

This clonotype has just a few counts. CDR3 residues: CASSADRAKNIQYF. The DNA of the CDR3 is TGTGCCAGCAGTGCTGATCGAGCCAAAAACATTCAGTACTTC. The gene calls are TRBV12-3 or TRBV12-4 and TRBJ2-4; the D is unclear. This CDR3 contains 14 residues. Trimming took off 5 bases at V and 0 bases at J, with 8 bases between the two ends.

The chain carries TRBV7-8 and TRBJ1-3; D gene unclear. The germline CDR1 and CDR2 sequences are SGHVS and FQNEAQ. V lost 4 bases, J lost 3 bases, and 13 bases lay in between. The CDR3 has 15 amino acids. The CDR3 nucleotides are TGTGCCAGCAGCTCCGCGGGGTTCAGTGGAAACACCATATATTTT. Encoded protein: CASSSAGFSGNTIYF.